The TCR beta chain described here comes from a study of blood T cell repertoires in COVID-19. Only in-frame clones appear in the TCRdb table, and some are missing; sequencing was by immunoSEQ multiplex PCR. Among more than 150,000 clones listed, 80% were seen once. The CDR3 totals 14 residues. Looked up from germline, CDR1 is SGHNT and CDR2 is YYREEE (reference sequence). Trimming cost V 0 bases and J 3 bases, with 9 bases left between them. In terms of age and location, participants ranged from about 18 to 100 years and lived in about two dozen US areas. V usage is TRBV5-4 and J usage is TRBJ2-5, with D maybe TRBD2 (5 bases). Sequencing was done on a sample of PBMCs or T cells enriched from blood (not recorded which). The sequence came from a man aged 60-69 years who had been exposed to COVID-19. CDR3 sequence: CASSLAGKKETQYF. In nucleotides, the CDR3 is TGTGCCAGCAGCTTGGCCGGGAAGAAAGAGACCCAGTACTTC.